These 7 T cell receptor beta chains were sequenced from one sample in a study of CD8 T cells in Susac syndrome. With random hexamers, about 0.45 to 1 ug RNA was reverse transcribed. TCRdb reprocessed the immunoSEQ multiplex PCR reads via MiXCR and lists one record per CDR3 protein. The sample lists over 95,000 distinct CDR3 sequences, about nine tenths occurring once. Sequencing was performed on CD8+ T cells from PBMCs. Receptor source: a human donor in good health.

The chain couples TRBV5-1 to TRBJ2-7, with 11 bases aligning to TRBD2. V shed 0 bases and J 3 bases; nucleotides not matched to a gene: 2. The length of the CDR3 is 15 residues. The V gene's germline CDR1 is SGHRS and CDR2 YFSETQ. The DNA for the CDR3 is TGCGCCAGCAGCTTGGGACTAGCGGGACTCTACGAGCAGTACTTC. Translated: CASSLGLAGLYEQYF. Complete variable domain (other parts from reference TRBV5-1 and TRBJ2-7): KAGVTQTPRYLIKTRGQQVTLSCSPISGHRSVSWYQQTPGQGLQFLFEYFSETQRNKGNFPGRFSGRQFSNSRSEMNVSTLELGDSALYLCASSLGLAGLYEQYFGPGTRLTVT.

V and J are TRBV24-1 and TRBJ2-1, with 10 bases that match TRBD2. The germline V gene has CDR1 KGHDR and CDR2 SFDVKD. This CDR3 comprises 15 residues. Unmatched junction bases numbered 6, after V lost 4 bases and J lost 7 bases. CDR3 amino acids: CATSDPSGSLNEQFF. Here the CDR3 DNA reads TGTGCCACCAGTGACCCTAGCGGGAGCTTAAATGAGCAGTTCTTC.

This chain connects TRBV4-1 to TRBJ1-2; weak D call: TRBD1 (5 bases). Germline values: CDR1 MGHRA, CDR2 YSYEKL. The CDR3 loop spans 17 amino acids. V dropped 0 bases and J dropped 4 bases, with 18 bases sitting between them. CDR3 residues: CASSQDLGVVDSYGYTF. The CDR3 DNA reads as TGCGCCAGCAGCCAAGATCTGGGGGTGGTCGATAGCTATGGCTACACCTTC.

V gene TRBV7-2 combines with J gene TRBJ2-5; 7 bases are a match to TRBD2. Germline CDR1 SGHTA, CDR2 FQGNSA. The CDR3 sequence is 15 residues long. With 5 bases clipped from V and 2 bases from J, the junction kept 8 bases outside the gene matches. CDR3 amino acids: CASSPLGGGQETQYF. The CDR3 DNA reads as TGTGCCAGCAGCCCTCTGGGCGGGGGTCAAGAGACCCAGTACTTC.

The chain couples TRBV25-1 to TRBJ2-7; D may be TRBD1 (6 bases). Trimming took off 4 bases at V and 3 bases at J, with 25 bases between the two ends. Germline assignment: CDR1 MGHDK and CDR2 SYGVNS. This CDR3 contains 18 residues. The CDR3: CASSGFPGTDARGYEQYF. CDR3 coding DNA: TGTGCCAGCAGTGGTTTTCCCGGGACCGACGCCAGGGGCTACGAGCAGTACTTC.

This clonotype was seen only once. The chain uses TRBV13 and TRBJ1-1; a weak D match, TRBD1 (6 bases). This CDR3 has 15 residues. The V end was cut by 0 bases, the J end by 1 base, with 9 bases between. Per the germline V gene, CDR1 is PRHDT and CDR2 is FYEKMQ (reference sequence). Here the CDR3 DNA reads TGTGCCAGCAGCTTAGGAATAGGGGGGAACACTGAAGCTTTCTTT. Translated: CASSLGIGGNTEAFF.

The J gene is TRBJ1-2, the V gene TRBV20-1; no clear D. CDR1 and CDR2 from the germline V gene are DFQATT and SNEGSKA (reference sequence). The CDR3 covers 13 residues. The V end was cut by 0 bases, the J end by 3 bases, with 8 bases between. The CDR3: CSARDESDYGYTF. In DNA, the CDR3 is TGCAGTGCTAGAGACGAGAGTGACTATGGCTACACCTTC.